This paragraph reports one TCR beta chain. This clonotype was found a few times. The clone's antigen remains unknown. Qualities for individual bases were not recorded, and no much larger clone is one base off. This record belongs to a study of blood T cells in healthy people across ages (dated by TCRdb to the mid-2010s). Notes on the research overall: In model experiments, template switching captured about one uniquely barcoded TCR beta cDNA molecule for every two T cells. The study measured age-related changes in TCR beta repertoire diversity using deep sequencing normalized with unique cDNA molecular identifiers. To avoid experimental bias, donors of different ages were spread randomly across the sequencing lanes. Two additional independent replicas of 1 million unique cDNA reads from the same blood draw were analyzed for two donors (one aged 18 to 30 and one aged 80 or older). Donors were grouped into four age groups: young (average roughly 15 years), middle-aged (under 40), aged (around 60) and long-lived (approximately 78).

The library was obtained by 5' RACE. TCRdb records Illumina HiSeq 2500 as the sequencer. The second PCR ran for about 6 to 11 cycles and used a J-beta primer mix along with a sample-barcoded 5' primer. Each TCR beta cDNA molecule received a unique molecular identifier from a template-switch 5' adaptor carrying 12 random nucleotides. Each sample yielded at least 2.5 million CDR3-containing paired-end reads. First-strand cDNA synthesis was performed from all RNA using the Mint cDNA synthesis kit, with priming by a TRBC-specific oligonucleotide. Following uracil-DNA glycosylase treatment, a first 18-cycle PCR with universal primers M1SS and BC2_uni_R was performed on all cDNA. Turning to the authors' computational methods: Each sample was normalized by randomly selecting 1 million high-quality reads, each carrying a distinct molecular identifier. Instead of being binned into consensus sequences, reads that shared molecular identifiers were thrown out. MiTCR, with a Q25 quality threshold and the strictest error-elimination algorithm, was used for CDR3 identification, clonotype clustering and error correction. Lower-bound total TCR beta diversity was estimated with a nonparametric unseen species model using Euler transformation. TCRdb reprocessing: public reads trimmed at Q25 with fastp, clones called with MiXCR, in-frame beta chains kept. One record per CDR3 amino acid sequence lists the most common genes and DNA. The authors' filters were not applied to this entry. The sample yields around 620,000 distinct CDR3 sequences; about 26% were counted once. Of the sample, around 18% is held by the ten largest clones.

The 39 donors, aged about 6 to 95 years, were systemically healthy Caucasian individuals from Russia. Approximately 10 milliliters of peripheral blood were collected from each donor into EDTA-treated Vacutainer tubes. PBMCs were isolated by Ficoll-Paque density-gradient centrifugation, with at least 6 million obtained per sample. Total RNA, at least 5 micrograms per sample, was extracted from PBMCs with Trizol reagent. For every donor, an aliquot of PBMCs went through flow cytometry to measure the percentages of naive CD45RAhigh/CD27high T cells. General conclusions and limits of the study: Estimates of total diversity based on one million sequenced T cells were regarded as lower bounds and as underestimates. Compared with the aged group, more naive CD4+ T cells, fewer expanded clones and increased TCR diversity were shown by the long-lived group, suggesting age selection. Donor CMV infection status was unknown, potentially confounding age-related changes in expanded clonotypes. Since profiling was done on bulk unsorted PBMCs, naive and antigen-experienced compartments could not be conclusively compared. As age increased, observed TCR beta diversity per million T cells dropped in a roughly linear way, and a significant reduction was already evident by age 40. Observed TCR beta diversity correlated strongly with the percentage of naive T cells measured by flow cytometry.

This TCR was sampled from a woman between 65 and 79 years old in good health. What was sequenced was blood.

The DNA sequence is as follows: TGTGCCAGCGGACCACTAGCGGGGGCTCAAAAAAAGAACACCGGGGAGCTGTTTTTT. Its product reads: CASGPLAGAQKKNTGELFF. The V gene is TRBV27 and the J gene is TRBJ2-2; 11 central nucleotides agree with TRBD2. The CDR3 runs 19 amino acids, cysteine and phenylalanine included. The retained sequence is limited to the CDR3, 57 bases, with the frame set at the first base. CDR1 MNHEY and CDR2 SMNVEV were looked up in the germline V gene (reference sequence). The V end gives up 8 bases and the J end 1 base, leaving 15 bases in the junction not matched to a gene.